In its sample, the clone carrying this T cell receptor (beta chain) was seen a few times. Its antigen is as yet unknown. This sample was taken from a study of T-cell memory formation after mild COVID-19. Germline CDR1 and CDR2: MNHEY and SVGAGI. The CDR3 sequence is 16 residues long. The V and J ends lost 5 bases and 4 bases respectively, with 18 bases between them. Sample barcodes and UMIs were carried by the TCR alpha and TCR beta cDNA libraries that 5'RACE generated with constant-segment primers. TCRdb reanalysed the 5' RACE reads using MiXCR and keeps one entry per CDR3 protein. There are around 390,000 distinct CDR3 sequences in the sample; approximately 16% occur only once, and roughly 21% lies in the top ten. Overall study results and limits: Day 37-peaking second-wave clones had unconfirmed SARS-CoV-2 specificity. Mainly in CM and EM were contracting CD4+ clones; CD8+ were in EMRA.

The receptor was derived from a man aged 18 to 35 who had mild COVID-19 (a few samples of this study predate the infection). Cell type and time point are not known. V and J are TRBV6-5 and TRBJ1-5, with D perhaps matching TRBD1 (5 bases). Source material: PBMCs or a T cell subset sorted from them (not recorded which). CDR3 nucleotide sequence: TGTGCCAGCAGTCCTACCCCTCAGGGTGGAAATCAGCCCCAGCATTTT. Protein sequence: CASSPTPQGGNQPQHF.